The clone carrying this T cell receptor (beta chain) was seen a handful of times. This sample stems from a study of T cells after yellow fever vaccination. The V gene end was trimmed by 5 bases and the J gene end by 7 bases; junction bases not matched to a gene: 8. The CDR3 is 13 residues long. Germline CDR1 and CDR2: MNHNY and SVGAGI (reference sequence). MiXCR was run by TCRdb on the 5' RACE reads, yielding one entry per CDR3 protein. The sample lists under 100,000 distinct CDR3 sequences, less than 6% seen once, with approximately 39% in the top ten. V usage is TRBV6-6 and J usage is TRBJ2-7, with TRBD1 identical over 7 bases. Specimen: CD8+ T cells sorted from PBMCs, collected 10 days after the yellow fever booster vaccination. The source of this sequence is a man between 18 and 29 years old who received the YFV17D yellow fever vaccine. The CDR3 region has the DNA TGTGCCAGCAGTCACGGGACAGCCTTGGAGCAGTACTTC. Protein: CASSHGTALEQYF.